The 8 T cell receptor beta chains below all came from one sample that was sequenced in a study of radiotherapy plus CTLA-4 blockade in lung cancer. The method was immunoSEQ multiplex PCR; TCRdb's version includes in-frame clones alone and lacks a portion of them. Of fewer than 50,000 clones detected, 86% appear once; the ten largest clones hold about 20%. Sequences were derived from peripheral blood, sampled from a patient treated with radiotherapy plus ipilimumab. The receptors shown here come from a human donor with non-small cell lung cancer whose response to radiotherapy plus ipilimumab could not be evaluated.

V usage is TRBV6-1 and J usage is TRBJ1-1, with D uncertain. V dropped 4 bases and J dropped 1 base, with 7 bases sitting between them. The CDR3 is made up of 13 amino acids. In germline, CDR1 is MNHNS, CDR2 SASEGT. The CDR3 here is CASSVLWNTEAFF. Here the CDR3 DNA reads TGTGCCAGCAGTGTTCTATGGAACACTGAAGCTTTCTTT.

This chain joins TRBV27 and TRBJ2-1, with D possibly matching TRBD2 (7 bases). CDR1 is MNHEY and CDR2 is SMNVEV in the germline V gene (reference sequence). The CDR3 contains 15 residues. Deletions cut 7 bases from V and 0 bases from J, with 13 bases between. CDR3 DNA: TGTGCCAGCATCCCAAGGGGGGGCTCCTACAATGAGCAGTTCTTC. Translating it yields CASIPRGGSYNEQFF.

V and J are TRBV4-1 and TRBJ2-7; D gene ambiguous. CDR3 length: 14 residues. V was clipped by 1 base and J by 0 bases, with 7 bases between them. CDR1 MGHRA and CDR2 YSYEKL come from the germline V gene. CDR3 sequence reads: CASSQGTASYEQYF. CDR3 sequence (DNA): TGCGCCAGCAGCCAAGGTACAGCCTCCTACGAGCAGTACTTC.

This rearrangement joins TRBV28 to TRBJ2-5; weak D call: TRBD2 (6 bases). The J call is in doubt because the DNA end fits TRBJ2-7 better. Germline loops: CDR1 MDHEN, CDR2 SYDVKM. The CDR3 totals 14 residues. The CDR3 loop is CASSRPGGASEQYF. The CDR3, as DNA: TGTGCCAGCAGTCGTCCTGGAGGGGCATCCGAGCAGTACTTC.

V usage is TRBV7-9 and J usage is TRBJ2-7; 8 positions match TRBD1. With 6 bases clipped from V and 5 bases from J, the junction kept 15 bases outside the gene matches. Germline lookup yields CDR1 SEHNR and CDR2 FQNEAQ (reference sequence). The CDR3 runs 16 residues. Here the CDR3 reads CASSHAGGQGRHEQYF. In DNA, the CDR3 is TGTGCCAGCAGTCACGCAGGTGGACAGGGTCGCCACGAGCAGTACTTC. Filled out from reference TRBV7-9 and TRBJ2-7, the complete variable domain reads DTGVSQNPRHKITKRGQNVTFRCDPISEHNRLYWYRQTLGQGPEFLTYFQNEAQLEKSRLLSDRFSAERPKGSFSTLEIQRTEQGDSAMYLCASSHAGGQGRHEQYFGPGTRLTVT.

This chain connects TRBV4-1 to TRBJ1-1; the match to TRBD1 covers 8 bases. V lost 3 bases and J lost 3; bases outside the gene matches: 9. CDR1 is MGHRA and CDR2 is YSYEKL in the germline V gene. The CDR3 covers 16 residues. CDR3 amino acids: CASSHLFYRGDTEAFF. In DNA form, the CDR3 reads TGCGCCAGCAGCCACCTTTTTTACAGGGGGGACACTGAAGCTTTCTTT.

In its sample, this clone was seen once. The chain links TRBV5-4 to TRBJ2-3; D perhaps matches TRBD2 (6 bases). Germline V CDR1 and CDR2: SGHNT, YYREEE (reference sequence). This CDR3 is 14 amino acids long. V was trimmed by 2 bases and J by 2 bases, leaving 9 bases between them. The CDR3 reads CASSFREYTDTQYF. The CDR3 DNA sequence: TGTGCCAGCAGCTTCCGGGAGTACACAGATACGCAGTATTTT.

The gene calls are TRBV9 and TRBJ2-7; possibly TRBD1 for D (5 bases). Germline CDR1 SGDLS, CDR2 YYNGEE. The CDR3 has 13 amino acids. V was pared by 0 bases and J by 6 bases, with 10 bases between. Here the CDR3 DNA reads TGTGCCAGCAGCGTAGGTCTTAGGGGCGAGCAGTACTTC. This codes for CASSVGLRGEQYF.